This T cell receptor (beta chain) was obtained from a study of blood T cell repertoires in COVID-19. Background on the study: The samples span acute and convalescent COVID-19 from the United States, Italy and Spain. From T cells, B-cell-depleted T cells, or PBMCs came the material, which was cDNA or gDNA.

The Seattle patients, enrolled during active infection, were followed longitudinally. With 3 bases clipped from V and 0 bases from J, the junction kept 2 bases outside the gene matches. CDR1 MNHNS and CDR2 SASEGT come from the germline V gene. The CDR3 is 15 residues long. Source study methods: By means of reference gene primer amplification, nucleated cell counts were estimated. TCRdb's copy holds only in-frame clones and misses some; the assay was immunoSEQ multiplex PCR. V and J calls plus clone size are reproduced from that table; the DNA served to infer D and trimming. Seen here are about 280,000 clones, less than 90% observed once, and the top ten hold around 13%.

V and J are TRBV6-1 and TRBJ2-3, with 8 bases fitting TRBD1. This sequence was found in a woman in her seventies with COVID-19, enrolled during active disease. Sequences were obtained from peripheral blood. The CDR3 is CASSDRGRSTDTQYF. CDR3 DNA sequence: TGTGCCAGCAGTGACAGGGGGCGAAGCACAGATACGCAGTATTTT.